This T cell receptor (beta chain) is from a study of blood T cell repertoires in COVID-19. This CDR3 spans 16 amino acids. Looked up from germline, CDR1 is MNHEY and CDR2 is SVGAGI. The V end lost 0 bases, the J end lost 4 bases, and 15 bases lay between the germline ends. Sequenced by immunoSEQ multiplex PCR; TCRdb stores in-frame clones only, minus some. Of fewer than 300,000 clones listed, approximately 85% are singletons. In assigning cohorts, the study relied on participant-reported clinical history. The sample taken for sequencing was PBMCs or T cells enriched from blood (not recorded which). This TCR derives from a young woman who had recovered from COVID-19. This chain joins TRBV6-5 and TRBJ1-2, with a weak D call TRBD1 (5 bases). CDR3 sequence reads: CASSYSFGAVTYGYTF. The CDR3 nucleotides are TGTGCCAGCAGTTACTCTTTTGGGGCCGTCACCTATGGCTACACCTTC.